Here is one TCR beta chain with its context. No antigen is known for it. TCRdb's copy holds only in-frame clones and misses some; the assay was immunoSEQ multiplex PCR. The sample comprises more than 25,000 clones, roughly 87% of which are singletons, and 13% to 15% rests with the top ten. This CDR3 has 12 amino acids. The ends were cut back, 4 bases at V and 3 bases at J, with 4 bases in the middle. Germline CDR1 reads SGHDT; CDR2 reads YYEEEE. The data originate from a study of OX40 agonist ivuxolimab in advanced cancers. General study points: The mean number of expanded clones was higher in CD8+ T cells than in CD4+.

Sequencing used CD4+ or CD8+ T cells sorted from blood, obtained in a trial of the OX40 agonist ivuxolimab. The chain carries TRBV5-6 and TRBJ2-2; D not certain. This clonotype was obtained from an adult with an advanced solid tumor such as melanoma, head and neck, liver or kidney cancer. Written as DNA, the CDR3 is TGTGCCAGCAGCCTTTACACCGGGGAGCTGTTTTTT. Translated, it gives CASSLYTGELFF.